This TCR beta chain was recovered during a study of cytomegalovirus exposure and HLA in healthy donors. Broader study findings: Highly shared variants forming one cluster were likely a sequencing artifact.

About this clone: Its antigen remains unknown.

Vbeta (60) and Jbeta (13) primers were used in the PCR. Repertoires were generated with immunoSEQ multiplex PCR, while TCRdb's copy carries only in-frame clones and drops some. The data contain about 160,000 clones, about 85% of them singletons. The V end lost 5 bases, the J end lost 3 bases, and 11 bases lay between the germline ends. Germline V lookup: CDR1 MNHEY, CDR2 SMNVEV (reference sequence). CDR3 length equals 13 residues. The chain carries TRBV27 and TRBJ2-7; D gene ambiguous. The receptor comes from a man aged 18 to 30 in good health and CMV-seronegative. The source material was PBMCs. The CDR3 bases are TGTGCCAGCAGTCCCCGGGTCAGCTACGAGCAGTACTTC. Its translation is CASSPRVSYEQYF.